This T cell receptor (beta chain) was captured in a study of T cell clonotyping in hematopoietic cell transplantation. Overall study context: Cytoreduction preceded collection of pretransplant recipient samples.

Indicated time point: recipient sample about 28 days before transplant, after cytoreduction. V was pared by 7 bases and J by 0 bases, with 15 bases between. The CDR3 has 15 residues. Germline-derived CDR1 and CDR2 are LNHDA and SQIVND (reference sequence). Profiling relied on immunoSEQ multiplex PCR, and the TCRdb table lists in-frame clones only, not all of them. This table has some 16,000 clones, 85% to 95% appearing once. The source is a man aged 18 to 29 with biphenotypic leukemia. Some clones in this sample may be carry-over from other donors' samples. The J gene is TRBJ1-2, the V gene TRBV19; a weak D match, TRBD1 (6 bases). The sample was peripheral blood mononuclear cells, taken before stem cell transplant. CDR3: CASIRTAGSNYGYTF. The CDR3 region has the DNA TGTGCCAGTATCCGGACAGCGGGTTCTAACTATGGCTACACCTTC.